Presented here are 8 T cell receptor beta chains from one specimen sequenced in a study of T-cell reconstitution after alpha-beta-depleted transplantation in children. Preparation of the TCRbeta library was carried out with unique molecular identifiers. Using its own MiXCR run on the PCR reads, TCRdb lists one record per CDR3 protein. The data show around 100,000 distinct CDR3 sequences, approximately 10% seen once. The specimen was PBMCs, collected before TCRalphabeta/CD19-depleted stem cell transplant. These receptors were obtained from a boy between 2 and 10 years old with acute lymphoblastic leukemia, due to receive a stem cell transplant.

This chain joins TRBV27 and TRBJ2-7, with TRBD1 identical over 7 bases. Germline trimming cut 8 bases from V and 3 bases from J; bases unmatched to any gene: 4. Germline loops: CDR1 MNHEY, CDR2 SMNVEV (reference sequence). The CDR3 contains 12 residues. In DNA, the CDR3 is TGTGCCAGCGGGGACAGCTACTACGAGCAGTACTTC. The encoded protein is CASGDSYYEQYF.

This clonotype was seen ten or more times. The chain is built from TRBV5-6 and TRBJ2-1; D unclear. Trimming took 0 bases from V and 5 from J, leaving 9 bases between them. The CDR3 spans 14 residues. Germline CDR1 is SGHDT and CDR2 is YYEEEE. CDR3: CASSLVPLNNEQFF. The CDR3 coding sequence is TGTGCCAGCAGCTTGGTTCCACTCAACAATGAGCAGTTCTTC. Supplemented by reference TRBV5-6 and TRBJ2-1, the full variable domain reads DAGVTQSPTHLIKTRGQQVTLRCSPKSGHDTVSWYQQALGQGPQFIFQYYEEEERQRGNFPDRFSGHQFPNYSSELNVNALLLGDSALYLCASSLVPLNNEQFFGPGTRLTVL.

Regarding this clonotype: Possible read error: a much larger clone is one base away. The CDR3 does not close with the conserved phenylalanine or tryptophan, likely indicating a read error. CDR3 region: CASRAGTSDTNTQYC. Written as DNA, the CDR3 is TGTGCCAGCAGGGCCGGGACTAGCGATACAAATACGCAGTATTGT. The V and J genes are TRBV27 and TRBJ2-3, with 10 bases aligning to TRBD2. Germline CDR1 is MNHEY and CDR2 is SMNVEV (reference sequence). The CDR3 is made up of 15 amino acids. Trimming removed 6 bases from V and 7 bases from J; junction bases left unmatched: 10.

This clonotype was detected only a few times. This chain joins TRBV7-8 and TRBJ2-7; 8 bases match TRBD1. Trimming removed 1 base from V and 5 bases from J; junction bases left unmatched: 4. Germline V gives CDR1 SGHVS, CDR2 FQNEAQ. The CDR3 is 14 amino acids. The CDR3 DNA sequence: TGTGCCAGCAGCTTAGTGGACAGGGTCCACGAGCAGTACTTC. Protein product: CASSLVDRVHEQYF.

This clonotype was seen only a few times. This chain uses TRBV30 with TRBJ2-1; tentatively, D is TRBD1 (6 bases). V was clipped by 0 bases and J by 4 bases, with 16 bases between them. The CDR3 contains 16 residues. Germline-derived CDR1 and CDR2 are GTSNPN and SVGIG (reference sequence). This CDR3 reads CAWSVLVGQDYNEQFF. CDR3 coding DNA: TGTGCCTGGAGTGTCTTAGTGGGACAAGATTACAATGAGCAGTTCTTC.

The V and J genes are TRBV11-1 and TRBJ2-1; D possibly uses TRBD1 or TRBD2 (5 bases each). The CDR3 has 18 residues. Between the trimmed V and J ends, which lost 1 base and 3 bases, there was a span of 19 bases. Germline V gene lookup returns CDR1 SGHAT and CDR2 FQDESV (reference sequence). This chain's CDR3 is CASSLGWMGVSIYNEQFF. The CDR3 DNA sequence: TGTGCCAGCAGCTTAGGCTGGATGGGGGTTTCGATCTACAATGAGCAGTTCTTC.

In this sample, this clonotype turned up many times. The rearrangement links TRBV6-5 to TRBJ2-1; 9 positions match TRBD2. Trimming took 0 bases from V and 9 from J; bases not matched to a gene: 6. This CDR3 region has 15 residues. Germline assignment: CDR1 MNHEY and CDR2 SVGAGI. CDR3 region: CASSYSIGSGSEQFF. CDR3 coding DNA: TGTGCCAGCAGTTACTCGATTGGTAGCGGGAGTGAGCAGTTCTTC.

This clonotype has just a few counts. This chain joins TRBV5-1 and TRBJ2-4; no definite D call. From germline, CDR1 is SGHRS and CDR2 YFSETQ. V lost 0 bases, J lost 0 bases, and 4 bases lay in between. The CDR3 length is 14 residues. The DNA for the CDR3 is TGCGCCAGCAGCTTGGATCCAGCCAAAAACATTCAGTACTTC. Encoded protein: CASSLDPAKNIQYF.